The 26 T cell receptor beta chains reported below all come from one sample, sequenced in a study of shared clonotypes between healthy human individuals. Generated by immunoSEQ multiplex PCR, the TCRdb table keeps only in-frame clones and is missing some. The table shows some 2,500,000 clones, with roughly 90% occurring only once. Material: naive CD4+ T cells from PBMCs. The sample's subset: CD45RA+ positively selected. Receptor source: a man younger than 35 in good health. Some clones in this sample may be carry-over from other donors' samples.

The J gene is TRBJ2-7, the V gene TRBV7-8; 9 nucleotides match TRBD2. Germline V gene sequence: CDR1 SGHVS, CDR2 FQNEAQ. After removal of 6 bases from V and 2 bases from J, the junction contained 8 bases not matched to a gene. This CDR3 has 15 residues. CDR3 region: CASRLTSGSPYEQYF. CDR3 coding DNA: TGTGCCAGCAGGCTAACTAGCGGGTCCCCCTACGAGCAGTACTTC.

The CDR3 is CASSLTGTSAFTDTQYF. The CDR3 DNA reads TGTGCCAGCAGCTTAACCGGGACTAGCGCTTTCACAGATACGCAGTATTTT. The rearrangement joins TRBV7-2 to TRBJ2-3, with 10 bases that match TRBD2. Unmatched junction bases numbered 7, after V lost 2 bases and J lost 2 bases. The CDR3 covers 17 residues. Germline V gives CDR1 SGHTA, CDR2 FQGNSA.

The chain joins TRBV28 to TRBJ2-1; 9 nucleotides match TRBD2. Trimming at V came to 5 bases and at J to 0 bases, leaving 8 bases not matched to a gene. Germline-derived CDR1 and CDR2 are MDHEN and SYDVKM. This CDR3 is 17 amino acids long. For the CDR3, the DNA is TGTGCCAGCAGTCCACCTCTAGCGGGACCCTCCTACAATGAGCAGTTCTTC. This encodes CASSPPLAGPSYNEQFF.

The V call is TRBV14, the J call TRBJ2-4, with D possibly matching TRBD1 (5 bases). V gave up 1 base and J gave up 12 bases, with 13 bases separating them. Germline V gene data show CDR1 as SGHDN and CDR2 as FVKESK. The CDR3 length is 13 residues. The CDR3 DNA reads as TGTGCCAGCAGCCAAGGGGCCCAGGGATATCAGTACTTC. This gives the protein CASSQGAQGYQYF.

The chain combines TRBV19 with TRBJ2-5; D not certain. V gave up 6 bases and J gave up 4 bases, with 9 bases separating them. Germline V gene sequence: CDR1 LNHDA, CDR2 SQIVND (reference sequence). The CDR3 length is 12 residues. The CDR3 DNA is TGTGCCAGTAGGGGGTGGGGAGAGACCCAGTACTTC. Protein: CASRGWGETQYF.

The chain recombines TRBV11-2 with TRBJ2-2; D is unclear. This CDR3 contains 13 residues. V lost 3 bases and J 3 bases, leaving 5 bases between the germline ends. Germline values: CDR1 SGHAT, CDR2 FQNNGV. CDR3 DNA: TGTGCCAGCAGCTTGGGGTACACCGGGGAGCTGTTTTTT. This translates into CASSLGYTGELFF.

The V gene is TRBV5-4, the J gene TRBJ2-3; D could derive from TRBD1 or TRBD2 (5 bases each). This CDR3 has 16 amino acids. CDR1 SGHNT and CDR2 YYREEE come from the germline V gene (reference sequence). Trimming took 4 bases from V and 6 from J, leaving 21 bases between them. The CDR3 reads CASSPPGQPLSDTQYF. The CDR3 coding sequence is TGTGCCAGCAGCCCTCCGGGGCAGCCTTTATCGGATACGCAGTATTTT.

This clone was seen only once. The chain joins TRBV2 to TRBJ2-1; maybe TRBD1 (6 bases). V was pared by 6 bases and J by 0 bases, with 12 bases between. Germline values: CDR1 SNHLY, CDR2 FYNNEI. CDR3 length: 15 amino acids. The CDR3 DNA is TGTGCCAGCAGGGTTGACAGGTCCTCCTACAATGAGCAGTTCTTC. As protein: CASRVDRSSYNEQFF.

The CDR3 DNA sequence: TGTGCCTGGAGTGAGGGGGGGGACACTGAAGCTTTCTTT. Translating gives CAWSEGGDTEAFF. This sequence joins TRBV30 and TRBJ1-1, with D perhaps matching TRBD1 (6 bases). Germline values: CDR1 GTSNPN, CDR2 SVGIG (reference sequence). The CDR3 is 13 residues long. Trimming stripped 1 base from V and 3 bases from J, with 9 bases between.

V is TRBV28 and J is TRBJ2-1; 9 nucleotides agree with TRBD2. Germline V gives CDR1 MDHEN, CDR2 SYDVKM. Unmatched junction bases numbered 8, after V lost 5 bases and J lost 9 bases. The CDR3 has 14 residues. CDR3 bases: TGTGCCAGCAGTGCGCTAGCGGGAAGGGCTGAGCAGTTCTTC. Translating it yields CASSALAGRAEQFF.

The CDR3 DNA is TGTGCCTGGAGTGATAGCCTAGCGGGGCTCTCAGAGACCCAGTACTTC. Translating gives CAWSDSLAGLSETQYF. This chain connects TRBV30 to TRBJ2-5; TRBD2 agrees at 9 bases. CDR1 GTSNPN and CDR2 SVGIG come from the germline V gene (reference sequence). This CDR3 region has 16 residues. V lost 1 base and J lost 4; bases outside the gene matches: 10.

Turning to this clone: Other nucleotide sequences in the sample specify the same CDR3. The V gene is TRBV19, the J gene TRBJ1-2; possible D gene TRBD1, 6 bases. Trimming left V 3 bases short and J 2 bases short, with 7 bases between. The CDR3 is 13 residues long. Germline loops: CDR1 LNHDA, CDR2 SQIVND (reference sequence). The CDR3 here is CASSIQGNYGYTF. CDR3 DNA sequence: TGTGCCAGTAGTATTCAGGGGAACTATGGCTACACCTTC.

The rearrangement links TRBV11-3 to TRBJ2-1; TRBD2 matches at 10 bases. This CDR3 region has 13 residues. The germline V gene has CDR1 SGHNT and CDR2 YENEEA. V lost 7 bases, J lost 9 bases, and 6 bases stayed unmatched. The CDR3 nucleotides are TGTGCCAGCATGGCTAGCGGGAGAGGTGAGCAGTTCTTC. Amino acid sequence: CASMASGRGEQFF.

V is TRBV6-5 and J is TRBJ2-7, with TRBD2 matching 8 bases. Looked up from germline, CDR1 is MNHEY and CDR2 is SVGAGI. The trim removed 6 bases at V and 4 bases at J, leaving 8 bases unmatched. This CDR3 has 14 amino acids. Written as DNA, the CDR3 is TGTGCCAGCAGCAACTCGGGAGGGCCGTACGAGCAGTACTTC. It encodes CASSNSGGPYEQYF.

V usage is TRBV9 and J usage is TRBJ2-6, with 9 positions matching TRBD1. The germline gives CDR1 SGDLS, CDR2 YYNGEE. The CDR3 is 17 amino acids. Trimming took 2 bases from V and 2 from J; bases not matched to a gene: 5. CDR3 loop: CASSVRTGETGANVLTF. Written as DNA, the CDR3 is TGTGCCAGCAGCGTTCGGACAGGGGAAACTGGGGCCAACGTCCTGACTTTC.

The chain employs TRBV28 and TRBJ2-3; 8 positions agree with TRBD2. The CDR3 runs 15 residues. The J segment lost 4 bases and the V segment lost 2 bases, leaving 5 bases of the junction unmatched. Germline V gene data show CDR1 as MDHEN and CDR2 as SYDVKM. The CDR3 reads CASSLGSGGADTQYF. CDR3 DNA: TGTGCCAGCAGTTTAGGGTCGGGAGGGGCAGATACGCAGTATTTT.

V gene TRBV4-3 combines with J gene TRBJ2-5, with D perhaps matching TRBD1 (6 bases). Per the germline V gene, CDR1 is LGHNA and CDR2 is YSLEER. The V end lost 0 bases, the J end lost 4 bases, and 15 bases lay between the germline ends. The CDR3 length is 16 residues. DNA of the CDR3: TGCGCCAGCAGCCAAGATTACAACAGGGTGGGAGAGACCCAGTACTTC. It codes for CASSQDYNRVGETQYF.

The chain is built from TRBV29-1 and TRBJ1-5, with D uncertain. Trimming took off 7 bases at V and 7 bases at J, with 5 bases between the two ends. The CDR3 totals 9 residues. Germline V CDR1 and CDR2: SQVTM, ANQGSEA. CDR3 nucleotides: TGCAGCGAGGACCAGCCCCAGCATTTT. Its translation: CSEDQPQHF.

The chain employs TRBV7-2 and TRBJ2-7; 7 bases line up with TRBD2. Trimming removed 3 bases from V and 5 bases from J; junction bases left unmatched: 7. This CDR3 is 14 amino acids long. Looked up from germline, CDR1 is SGHTA and CDR2 is FQGNSA. The CDR3 DNA reads as TGTGCCAGCAGCTTGGGAGGGAATTCCGACGAGCAGTACTTC. Its protein product is CASSLGGNSDEQYF. The variable domain in full, completed from reference TRBV7-2 and TRBJ2-7, reads GAGVSQSPSNKVTEKGKDVELRCDPISGHTALYWYRQSLGQGLEFLIYFQGNSAPDKSGLPSDRFSAERTGGSVSTLTIQRTQQEDSAVYLCASSLGGNSDEQYFGPGTRLTVT.

V is TRBV28 and J is TRBJ2-7, with D possibly matching TRBD1 (6 bases). There are 11 residues in the CDR3. Deletions cut 5 bases from V and 5 bases from J, with 7 bases between. In germline, CDR1 is MDHEN, CDR2 SYDVKM. The CDR3 region has the DNA TGTGCCAGCAGTCCAGGGGACGAGCAGTACTTC. Translating it yields CASSPGDEQYF.

This clone was detected once. The genes are TRBV5-4 and TRBJ1-2; TRBD1 agrees at 9 bases. The CDR3 is made up of 14 amino acids. With V trimmed by 1 base and J by 7 bases, 5 bases remained unmatched. Looked up from germline, CDR1 is SGHNT and CDR2 is YYREEE (reference sequence). In DNA form, the CDR3 reads TGTGCCAGCAGCTTGATAACAGGGGGCTCTGGCTACACCTTC. It encodes CASSLITGGSGYTF.

The J gene is TRBJ1-5, the V gene TRBV6-1; D may be TRBD1 (5 bases). From germline, CDR1 is MNHNS and CDR2 SASEGT. This CDR3 is 14 amino acids long. V was pared by 4 bases and J by 7 bases, with 14 bases between. Here the CDR3 DNA reads TGTGCCAGCAGTGCCCAGTGGGGCGGCCAGCCCCAGCATTTT. Translating gives CASSAQWGGQPQHF.

This clone was found once. The J gene is TRBJ2-1, the V gene TRBV30; 8 bases map to TRBD2. The J segment lost 2 bases and the V segment lost 0 bases, leaving 6 bases of the junction unmatched. The CDR3 length is 16 residues. Per the germline V gene, CDR1 is GTSNPN and CDR2 is SVGIG (reference sequence). The CDR3 nucleotides read TGTGCCTGGAGTGTACGGGTAGCGGGACCCTACAATGAGCAGTTCTTC. Encoded protein: CAWSVRVAGPYNEQFF.

V usage is TRBV29-1 and J usage is TRBJ2-7; 12 bases line up with TRBD1. J gave up 6 bases and V 4 bases, and 10 bases lay outside the gene matches. The CDR3 is 15 amino acids. Germline-derived CDR1 and CDR2 are SQVTM and ANQGSEA. The CDR3 region is CSVGKPGTGGTEQYF. The CDR3 bases are TGCAGCGTTGGAAAACCCGGGACAGGGGGCACCGAGCAGTACTTC.

This chain joins TRBV28 and TRBJ2-5, with D perhaps matching TRBD1 (5 bases). Germline values: CDR1 MDHEN, CDR2 SYDVKM. CDR3 length equals 15 residues. Between the trimmed V and J ends, which lost 10 bases and 5 bases, there was a span of 23 bases. CDR3 nucleotides: TGTGCCACCATTTCAGTCGCAGGGCCGTCGGAGACCCAGTACTTC. This codes for CATISVAGPSETQYF.

A remark on this clone: Other DNA variants within this sample encode the same CDR3. The V and J genes are TRBV4-1 and TRBJ2-1, with 15 bases identical to TRBD2. Germline V lookup: CDR1 MGHRA, CDR2 YSYEKL. This CDR3 spans 18 amino acids. V was clipped by 3 bases and J by 0 bases; unmatched bases: 3. CDR3 DNA: TGCGCCAGCAGCCAGGGACTAGCGGGAGGAAGCTCCTACAATGAGCAGTTCTTC. Its translation: CASSQGLAGGSSYNEQFF.